The rows below give T cell receptor beta chains drawn from one sample of a study of early T cells in non-severe SARS-CoV-2 infection. TCRdb reprocessed the 5' RACE reads via MiXCR and lists one record per CDR3 protein. The repertoire holds about 61,000 distinct CDR3 sequences, with roughly a tenth as singletons. The sequencing sample was made of whole blood. These receptors were obtained from an adult who was a healthcare worker with PCR-confirmed SARS-CoV-2 infection or an uninfected control (not recorded which). Each CDR3 is given with its conserved first and last residue. Fields, in order: D gene, J gene, clone size, V gene, CDR3 protein, CDR3 DNA. A D gene is named only where the DNA matches it firmly. Clone size is shown for a subset of rows, as once, few, many or a class of expanded clone.

.	TRBJ2-2	.	TRBV5-6	CASSPNYLDTGELFF	TGTGCCAGCAGCCCCAACTATCTCGACACCGGGGAGCTGTTTTTT
TRBD1	TRBJ2-1	.	TRBV6-1	CASIIDRGPYNEQFF	TGTGCCAGCATAATTGACAGGGGTCCCTACAATGAGCAGTTCTTC
.	TRBJ2-3	.	TRBV12-3/TRBV12-4	CASSSGEAWDTQYF	TGTGCCAGCAGTTCCGGGGAGGCGTGGGATACGCAGTATTTT
.	TRBJ2-3	many	TRBV3-1	CASSQLGSTDTQYF	TGTGCCAGCAGCCAACTAGGGAGCACAGATACGCAGTATTTT
.	TRBJ2-2	.	TRBV6-6	CASSFRVFGELFF	TGTGCCAGCAGTTTCAGGGTCTTCGGGGAGCTGTTTTTT
.	TRBJ1-1	many	TRBV12-3/TRBV12-4	CASRLPGGSEAFF	TGTGCCAGCAGACTGCCTGGGGGGAGTGAAGCTTTCTTT
.	TRBJ2-2	many	TRBV7-6	CASSPANTGELFF	TGTGCCAGCAGCCCGGCGAACACCGGGGAGCTGTTTTTT
.	TRBJ1-5	many	TRBV6-1	CASSEGDQPQHF	TGTGCCAGCAGTGAAGGGGATCAGCCCCAGCATTTT
TRBD1	TRBJ1-1	.	TRBV11-3	CASSFPDRGPMNTEAFF	TGTGCCAGCAGCTTCCCGGACAGGGGACCTATGAACACTGAAGCTTTCTTT
.	TRBJ1-1	.	TRBV7-2	CASSPTRTEAFF	TGTGCCAGCAGCCCCACACGCACTGAAGCTTTCTTT
TRBD1	TRBJ1-6	.	TRBV4-2	CASSQDLGQGAPSYNSPLHF	TGTGCCAGCAGCCAAGATCTAGGACAGGGGGCTCCCAGCTATAATTCACCCCTCCACTTT
TRBD2	TRBJ2-1	few	TRBV7-2	CASSRMLGEGYNEQFF	TGTGCCAGCAGCCGAATGTTGGGGGAGGGCTACAATGAGCAGTTCTTC
.	TRBJ1-1	.	TRBV5-1	CASSLDPDREAFF	TGCGCCAGCAGCTTGGACCCCGACAGGGAAGCTTTCTTT
.	TRBJ2-3	few	TRBV11-3	CASSLNGFADTQYF	TGTGCCAGCAGCTTAAATGGTTTTGCAGATACGCAGTATTTT
TRBD2	TRBJ2-3	few	TRBV12-3/TRBV12-4	CASTETSSDTQYF	TGTGCCAGCACCGAGACTAGCTCAGATACGCAGTATTTT
.	TRBJ2-3	few	TRBV5-1	CASSLDGTTQYF	TGCGCCAGCAGCTTGGACGGGACGACGCAGTATTTT
.	TRBJ1-4	many	TRBV10-3	CAISESSAGANEKLFF	TGTGCCATCAGTGAGTCGTCGGCAGGGGCTAATGAAAAACTGTTTTTT
TRBD1	TRBJ1-1	few	TRBV18	CASSPDRAGAFF	TGTGCCAGCTCACCAGACAGGGCAGGAGCTTTCTTT
.	TRBJ2-1	.	TRBV4-2	CASSQSGQNEQFF	TGTGCCAGCAGCCAATCGGGGCAGAATGAGCAGTTCTTC
.	TRBJ2-2	.	TRBV6-6	CASSYPLGGTNTGELFF	TGTGCCAGCAGTTACCCCCTGGGGGGAACGAACACCGGGGAGCTGTTTTTT
.	TRBJ2-5	many	TRBV30	CAWSVGRETQYF	TGTGCCTGGAGCGTAGGGCGAGAGACCCAGTACTTC
TRBD2	TRBJ2-5	many	TRBV15	CATSRDGGVQETQYF	TGTGCCACCAGCAGAGATGGGGGGGTCCAAGAGACCCAGTACTTC
.	TRBJ2-5	.	TRBV15	CATSRDRGKETQYF	TGTGCCACCAGCAGAGATCGAGGGAAAGAGACCCAGTACTTC
TRBD2	TRBJ2-3	few	TRBV5-5	CASSLPGGLAGGITDTQYF	TGTGCCAGCAGCCTCCCCGGGGGACTAGCGGGGGGGATCACAGATACGCAGTATTTT
.	TRBJ2-2	many	TRBV2	CASSPTLTGELFF	TGTGCCAGCAGCCCCACACTTACCGGGGAGCTGTTTTTT
.	TRBJ1-4	.	TRBV5-1	CASSFRQSATNEKLFF	TGCGCCAGCAGCTTTCGACAGTCCGCAACTAATGAAAAACTGTTTTTT
.	TRBJ2-5	few	TRBV7-3	CASSRADQETQYF	TGTGCCAGCTCCCGGGCGGACCAAGAGACCCAGTACTTC
TRBD1	TRBJ2-1	.	TRBV10-3	CATEGQSSYNEQFF	TGTGCCACCGAGGGACAGAGCTCCTACAATGAGCAGTTCTTC
.	TRBJ2-1	few	TRBV20-1	CSAPRPGARNEQFF	TGCAGTGCCCCCCGTCCTGGGGCCCGCAATGAGCAGTTCTTC
TRBD2	TRBJ2-3	.	TRBV5-1	CASCSGTSSPDTQYF	TGCGCCAGTTGCTCCGGGACTAGCTCTCCAGATACGCAGTATTTT
.	TRBJ1-1	few	TRBV10-2	CASSESGAGGWIF	TGCGCCAGCAGTGAGTCAGGGGCCGGCGGGTGGATCTTT
.	TRBJ2-3	.	TRBV7-7	CASSSSPGDTQYF	TGTGCCAGCAGCTCCAGCCCTGGGGATACGCAGTATTTT
TRBD1	TRBJ1-4	many	TRBV7-9	CASSAQQGASGEKLFF	TGTGCCAGCAGCGCCCAACAGGGGGCATCTGGTGAAAAACTGTTTTTT
.	TRBJ2-4	few	TRBV3-1	CASSQAGGAKNIQYF	TGTGCCAGCAGCCAAGCAGGGGGGGCCAAAAACATTCAGTACTTC
TRBD1	TRBJ2-3	many	TRBV7-2	CASSGARQGALDTQYF	TGTGCCAGCAGCGGGGCCCGGCAGGGGGCCTTAGATACGCAGTATTTT
.	TRBJ1-1	many	TRBV25-1	CASTPAGTNTEAFF	TGTGCCAGCACCCCCGCAGGCACTAACACTGAAGCTTTCTTT
.	TRBJ1-2	few	TRBV10-3	CAISTGRSNYGYTF	TGTGCCATCAGTACTGGCAGATCTAACTATGGCTACACCTTC
.	TRBJ1-6	.	TRBV6-1	CASLDGNSPLHF	TGTGCCAGCCTGGACGGAAATTCACCCCTCCACTTT
.	TRBJ1-3	few	TRBV3-1	CASSQAGGRSSGNTIYF	TGTGCCAGCAGCCAAGCGGGCGGTCGAAGCTCTGGAAACACCATATATTTT
TRBD1	TRBJ1-5	.	TRBV28	CASSLGDRVSNQPQHF	TGTGCCAGCAGTTTGGGGGACAGGGTTAGCAATCAGCCCCAGCATTTT
.	TRBJ1-1	many	TRBV20-1	CSARGMVDTEAFF	TGCAGTGCTAGAGGGATGGTTGACACTGAAGCTTTCTTT
TRBD2	TRBJ2-5	many	TRBV2	CASRMTSGVTETQYF	TGTGCCAGCAGAATGACTAGCGGGGTCACGGAGACCCAGTACTTC
TRBD1	TRBJ1-1	.	TRBV29-1	CSAGQGVIEAFF	TGCAGCGCCGGACAGGGGGTGATAGAAGCTTTCTTT
.	TRBJ2-3	many	TRBV5-1	CASAWRDTQYF	TGCGCCAGCGCCTGGCGGGATACGCAGTATTTT
TRBD1	TRBJ2-1	.	TRBV20-1	CSARPGTGGNEQFF	TGCAGTGCCCGTCCCGGGACAGGGGGCAATGAGCAGTTCTTC
.	TRBJ1-5	many	TRBV2	CASSEGTHSNQPQHF	TGTGCCAGCAGTGAGGGGACACATAGCAATCAGCCCCAGCATTTT
TRBD1	TRBJ2-1	few	TRBV5-1	CASSLGVFRDRAYNEQFF	TGCGCCAGCAGCTTGGGGGTCTTTCGGGACAGGGCATACAATGAGCAGTTCTTC
TRBD2	TRBJ2-5	many	TRBV20-1	CSARDERGKFETQYF	TGCAGTGCTAGAGATGAGCGGGGGAAGTTTGAGACCCAGTACTTC
TRBD1	TRBJ1-1	.	TRBV5-5	CASNLVARGITEAFF	TGTGCCAGCAACTTGGTCGCCAGGGGGATTACTGAAGCTTTCTTT
.	TRBJ1-2	.	TRBV20-1	CSARGGTTGYGYTF	TGCAGTGCTAGAGGCGGGACAACGGGATATGGCTACACCTTC
.	TRBJ2-2	.	TRBV11-3	CASSLTRTLTGELFF	TGTGCCAGCAGCTTAACGAGGACCCTCACCGGGGAGCTGTTTTTT
TRBD1	TRBJ1-5	few	TRBV2	CASRGDRVRNQPQHF	TGTGCCAGCAGGGGGGACAGGGTTCGCAATCAGCCCCAGCATTTT
TRBD1	TRBJ1-2	many	TRBV10-3	CAISGTGGYGYTF	TGTGCCATCAGTGGGACAGGGGGCTATGGCTACACCTTC
TRBD1	TRBJ1-6	.	TRBV3-1	CASSHEIGQGNSPLHF	TGTGCCAGCAGCCATGAAATTGGACAGGGAAATTCACCCCTCCACTTT
.	TRBJ2-1	many	TRBV19	CASRLFGGSYNEQFF	TGTGCCAGTAGGCTTTTTGGGGGGTCCTACAATGAGCAGTTCTTC
.	TRBJ2-3	.	TRBV12-5	CASGLIRSRRPPDTQYF	TGTGCTAGTGGTTTAATCCGGTCTCGGCGCCCCCCAGATACGCAGTATTTT
.	TRBJ2-2	.	TRBV13	CASSLVANTNTGELFF	TGTGCCAGCAGCTTAGTTGCAAACACGAACACCGGGGAGCTGTTTTTT
.	TRBJ1-2	many	TRBV18	CASSPENEYGYTF	TGTGCCAGCTCACCCGAGAATGAGTATGGCTACACCTTC
.	TRBJ2-1	few	TRBV21-1	CASRGLAGNQSYNEQFF	TGTGCCAGCAGGGGACTAGCGGGGAACCAATCCTACAATGAGCAGTTCTTC